The 21 T cell receptor beta chains below were found in one sample sequenced in a study of molecular identifiers for immune sequencing clone quantification. Each CDR3 protein gets one entry after TCRdb re-called the PCR reads with MiXCR. Of more than 550,000 distinct CDR3 sequences listed, 25% are singletons. Sequencing input: naive CD8+ T cells from blood, with Jurkat cell RNA spiked in. The subset was: FACS-sorted CD8+CD4-CCR7+CD45RA+ naive T cells. Receptors originate from a human donor in good health. Some libraries in this study had Jurkat cell RNA spiked in.

This clonotype was seen at least ten times. The chain has TRBV7-6 and TRBJ2-6; no firm D call. Trimming cost V 5 bases and J 4 bases, with 12 bases left between them. This CDR3 region has 15 residues. The germline V gene encodes CDR1 SGHVS and CDR2 FNYEAQ. The CDR3 loop reads CASSVSEGGANVLTF. The CDR3 DNA reads TGTGCCAGCAGCGTCTCGGAAGGAGGGGCCAACGTCCTGACTTTC.

This clonotype has more than one count but fewer than ten. This chain connects TRBV19 to TRBJ2-7; TRBD1 agrees at 7 bases. CDR3 length: 15 amino acids. Germline CDR1 LNHDA, CDR2 SQIVND (reference sequence). Germline trimming cut 4 bases from V and 4 bases from J; bases unmatched to any gene: 10. CDR3 nucleotides: TGTGCCAGTAGTACCCAACCGACAGGGCCGTACGAGCAGTACTTC. Translating it yields CASSTQPTGPYEQYF.

This clonotype was counted at least ten times. V usage is TRBV7-9 and J usage is TRBJ1-1; D unresolved. Trimming left V 6 bases short and J 2 bases short, with 4 bases between. This CDR3 comprises 11 residues. Germline V gene sequence: CDR1 SEHNR, CDR2 FQNEAQ (reference sequence). This CDR3 reads CASRANTEAFF. CDR3 DNA sequence: TGTGCCAGCAGGGCTAACACTGAAGCTTTCTTT.

The chain recombines TRBV20-1 with TRBJ2-7, with D possibly being TRBD2 (6 bases). Germline V gene lookup returns CDR1 DFQATT and CDR2 SNEGSKA (reference sequence). Trimming left V 1 base short and J 0 bases short, with 13 bases between. This CDR3 region has 15 residues. The CDR3, as DNA: TGCAGTGCTAGAGCCCGGGACTGGAACTCCTACGAGCAGTACTTC. Amino acids: CSARARDWNSYEQYF.

This chain uses TRBV5-4 with TRBJ2-7, with TRBD2 matching 12 bases. This CDR3 is built from 18 residues. Germline CDR1 SGHNT, CDR2 YYREEE (reference sequence). Trimming took 3 bases from V and 3 from J; bases not matched to a gene: 13. The CDR3 DNA is TGTGCCAGCAGCTCGGGACTAGCGGGCCCTGATCTGGGCTACGAGCAGTACTTC. As protein: CASSSGLAGPDLGYEQYF.

Ten or more counts support this clonotype. V and J are TRBV7-6 and TRBJ2-7; 7 bases line up with TRBD1. The V and J ends lost 3 bases and 5 bases, in that order; junction bases with no gene match: 4. The V gene's germline CDR1 is SGHVS and CDR2 FNYEAQ. The CDR3 covers 13 residues. The CDR3 nucleotides are TGTGCCAGCAGCTTCACAGGGGCCCACGAGCAGTACTTC. As protein: CASSFTGAHEQYF.

This clonotype was observed many times. This sequence joins TRBV7-2 and TRBJ2-3, with 7 bases matching TRBD2. The V segment lost 1 base and the J segment 0 bases; nucleotides outside the gene matches: 4. CDR1 and CDR2 from the germline V gene are SGHTA and FQGNSA. The CDR3 length is 16 residues. This chain's CDR3 is CASSLVGGTSTDTQYF. The CDR3 DNA sequence: TGTGCCAGCAGCTTAGTGGGGGGGACTAGCACAGATACGCAGTATTTT.

This clonotype occurred many times. J is TRBJ2-7 and V is TRBV20-1; the D is unclear. Germline CDR1 reads DFQATT; CDR2 reads SNEGSKA (reference sequence). CDR3 length: 14 residues. Trimming took off 0 bases at V and 4 bases at J, with 13 bases between the two ends. CDR3 sequence (DNA): TGCAGTGCTAGAGATCGACTTGTCGAATACGAGCAGTACTTC. The encoded protein is CSARDRLVEYEQYF.

J is TRBJ1-1 and V is TRBV4-1; D is possibly TRBD1 (5 bases). V lost 0 bases and J lost 4, with 12 bases in between. The CDR3 totals 15 residues. The germline CDR1 and CDR2 sequences are MGHRA and YSYEKL. CDR3 sequence reads: CASSQDRGGATEAFF. DNA for the CDR3: TGCGCCAGCAGCCAAGATAGGGGCGGGGCCACTGAAGCTTTCTTT.

This chain connects TRBV27 to TRBJ2-7, with 7 bases matching TRBD2. The CDR3 consists of 19 residues. The V and J ends lost 6 bases and 3 bases, in that order; junction bases with no gene match: 23. CDR1 and CDR2 from the germline V gene are MNHEY and SMNVEV (reference sequence). The CDR3 here is CASSWGPPARGTIVYEQYF. CDR3 coding DNA: TGTGCCAGCAGCTGGGGCCCCCCGGCGCGCGGGACTATAGTCTACGAGCAGTACTTC.

This clonotype came up many times. The chain couples TRBV7-2 to TRBJ2-7; possible D gene TRBD1, 6 bases. The CDR3 loop spans 16 amino acids. The germline V gene encodes CDR1 SGHTA and CDR2 FQGNSA. Deletions cut 4 bases from V and 0 bases from J, with 16 bases between. CDR3 DNA: TGTGCCAGCAGCTCCCTGACAGGCAAGAGCTCCTACGAGCAGTACTTC. Encoded protein: CASSSLTGKSSYEQYF. The variable domain in full, completed from reference TRBV7-2 and TRBJ2-7, reads GAGVSQSPSNKVTEKGKDVELRCDPISGHTALYWYRQSLGQGLEFLIYFQGNSAPDKSGLPSDRFSAERTGGSVSTLTIQRTQQEDSAVYLCASSSLTGKSSYEQYFGPGTRLTVT.

This clonotype was picked up many times. The rearrangement joins TRBV4-1 to TRBJ1-1; D might be TRBD1 (6 bases). This CDR3 has 13 residues. V dropped 1 base and J dropped 5 bases, with 8 bases sitting between them. CDR1 is MGHRA and CDR2 is YSYEKL in the germline V gene. CDR3 DNA: TGCGCCAGCAGCCAAGGGACAGATACTGAAGCTTTCTTT. The encoded protein is CASSQGTDTEAFF.

In its sample, this clonotype was seen a few times. This chain joins TRBV6-2 or TRBV6-3 and TRBJ1-1; D might be TRBD1 (6 bases). The ends were cut back, 7 bases at V and 0 bases at J, with 15 bases in the middle. Germline V gene lookup returns CDR1 MNHEY and CDR2 SVGEGT. The CDR3 length is 15 residues. The DNA for the CDR3 is TGTGCCAGCACCCTCCTAGGGGACATGAACACTGAAGCTTTCTTT. Translated: CASTLLGDMNTEAFF.

On this clonotype itself: Sequence at one end of the junction differs from germline and may be a read error. CDR3 nucleotides: TGTGTCAGCAGTGACTTTCAGGGGGCGGGCGAGACCCAGTACTTC. Protein sequence: CVSSDFQGAGETQYF. V gene TRBV6-1 combines with J gene TRBJ2-5, with 8 bases identical to TRBD1. This CDR3 has 15 residues. CDR1 and CDR2 (germline): MNHNS, SASEGT.

The sample holds many counts of this clonotype. The chain recombines TRBV6-1 with TRBJ2-7; no clear D. Germline CDR1 is MNHNS and CDR2 is SASEGT. V lost 6 bases and J 0 bases, leaving 9 bases between the germline ends. The CDR3 runs 13 residues. The DNA of the CDR3 is TGTGCCAGCAGGTCCCCGCTCTCCTACGAGCAGTACTTC. Translation: CASRSPLSYEQYF.

The chain couples TRBV5-4 to TRBJ1-1; 8 bases agree with TRBD1. CDR1 and CDR2 (germline): SGHNT, YYREEE (reference sequence). The CDR3 length is 14 residues. After removal of 9 bases from V and 3 bases from J, the junction contained 10 bases not matched to a gene. The CDR3 is CATRTGQGDTEAFF. In nucleotides, the CDR3 is TGTGCCACGCGGACAGGGCAAGGGGACACTGAAGCTTTCTTT.

As to this clonotype: A much larger clone sits a single nucleotide away, making a read error possible. V usage is TRBV12-3 or TRBV12-4 and J usage is TRBJ1-1; D uncertain. Trimming took 1 base from V and 4 from J, leaving 13 bases between them. This CDR3 has 15 residues. CDR3 sequence (DNA): TGTGCCAGCAGTTTAGTTGGGGAAGGCTGCACTGAAGCTTTCTTT. Translation gives CASSLVGEGCTEAFF.

Comments on this clonotype: Possible read error: a much larger clone is one base away. The chain uses TRBV7-9 and TRBJ2-6; possibly TRBD1 for D (5 bases). The CDR3 sequence is 17 residues long. Germline V gene data show CDR1 as SEHNR and CDR2 as FQNEAQ (reference sequence). In DNA, the CDR3 is TGTGCCAGCAGCAACTTGGACAACCCCTCTGAGGCCAACGTCCTGACTTTC. Amino acid sequence: CASSNLDNPSEANVLTF.

J is TRBJ2-1 and V is TRBV7-8, with D perhaps TRBD2 (6 bases). The length of the CDR3 is 15 residues. With 5 bases removed from V and 4 bases from J, the gap between germline ends came to 15 bases. The germline CDR1 and CDR2 sequences are SGHVS and FQNEAQ. The CDR3 DNA reads as TGTGCCAGCAGCCCATGGACTGGGACTTACAATGAGCAGTTCTTC. Protein product: CASSPWTGTYNEQFF.

In regard to this clonotype: At one boundary the junction diverges from the germline segment, which might be a read error. The rearrangement uses TRBV5-1 and TRBJ1-1; no clear D. CDR1 is SGHRS and CDR2 is YFSETQ in the germline V gene. The CDR3 is 14 residues long. CDR3 loop: CASSLGGWVTDALF. DNA for the CDR3: TGCGCCAGCAGCTTGGGGGGTTGGGTCACTGACGCTCTCTTT.

V is TRBV2 and J is TRBJ2-1, with D perhaps TRBD1 or TRBD2 (6 bases each). CDR1 and CDR2 (germline): SNHLY, FYNNEI. The CDR3 consists of 14 residues. Trimming pared 5 bases from V and 6 bases from J, leaving 14 bases between. The CDR3 here is CASSNSGGGNEQFF. In DNA form, the CDR3 reads TGTGCCAGCAGTAACTCCGGGGGCGGCAATGAGCAGTTCTTC.